One and the same sample provided the 21 T cell receptor beta chains below, sequenced in a study of blood T cell repertoires in COVID-19. The method was immunoSEQ multiplex PCR; TCRdb's version includes in-frame clones alone and lacks a portion of them. The sample includes about 26,000 clones, nearly 95% of them seen just once. The sample consisted of peripheral blood. All receptors derive from a human donor in a cohort sampled during active COVID-19.

The V call is TRBV3-1 (or the pseudogene TRBV3-2), the J call TRBJ1-6, with a possible D match to TRBD1 (5 bases). Germline CDR1 reads LGHDT; CDR2 reads YNNKEL (reference sequence). V was clipped by 4 bases and J by 13 bases, with 20 bases between them. The CDR3 sequence is 15 residues long. The CDR3 spells CASSRTLGTPHPLHF. For the CDR3, the DNA is TGTGCCAGCAGCCGGACACTGGGCACTCCCCATCCCCTCCACTTT.

The chain uses TRBV10-3 and TRBJ1-2; 7 positions match TRBD1. The CDR3 contains 15 residues. In germline, CDR1 is ENHRY, CDR2 SYGVKD. Trimming removed 3 bases from V and 1 base from J; junction bases left unmatched: 5. In DNA, the CDR3 is TGTGCCATCAGTGACTCCGGGACAGATAACTATGGCTACACCTTC. It specifies CAISDSGTDNYGYTF.

This chain joins TRBV30 and TRBJ1-3, with no clear D. The CDR3 has 13 residues. V shed 6 bases and J shed 0 bases, with 9 bases lying between them. Germline V CDR1 and CDR2: GTSNPN, SVGIG (reference sequence). The CDR3 coding sequence is TGTGCCTGCACAGCATACTCTGGAAACACCATATATTTT. Its protein is CACTAYSGNTIYF.

The chain combines TRBV30 with TRBJ2-5; 11 bases map to TRBD2. CDR1 and CDR2 from the germline V gene are GTSNPN and SVGIG (reference sequence). The CDR3 is 14 amino acids. The V gene end was trimmed by 4 bases and the J gene end by 3 bases; junction bases not matched to a gene: 4. CDR3: CAWTSGLAEETQYF. The DNA for the CDR3 is TGTGCCTGGACCTCGGGACTAGCGGAAGAGACCCAGTACTTC. The whole variable domain, filled in from reference TRBV30 and TRBJ2-5, reads SQTIHQWPATLVQPVGSPLSLECTVEGTSNPNLYWYRQAAGRGLQLLFYSVGIGQISSEVPQNLSASRPQDRQFILSSKKLLLSDSGFYLCAWTSGLAEETQYFGPGTRLLVL.

The chain has TRBV7-2 and TRBJ2-3; TRBD2 matches at 9 bases. The CDR3 loop spans 14 amino acids. Germline CDR1 reads SGHTA; CDR2 reads FQGNSA. The junction had 6 bases not matched to a gene; V was cut back by 7 bases and J by 4 bases. The CDR3 here is CASKPGLASDTQYF. CDR3 in DNA: TGTGCCAGCAAACCGGGACTAGCCTCAGATACGCAGTATTTT. Drawing the rest from reference TRBV7-2 and TRBJ2-3, the complete variable domain is GAGVSQSPSNKVTEKGKDVELRCDPISGHTALYWYRQSLGQGLEFLIYFQGNSAPDKSGLPSDRFSAERTGGSVSTLTIQRTQQEDSAVYLCASKPGLASDTQYFGPGTRLTVL.

The chain is built from TRBV4-2 and TRBJ2-7; TRBD1 might be the D (6 bases). V was cut by 0 bases and J by 6 bases, with 15 bases left in between. Per germline, CDR1 LGHNA and CDR2 YNFKEQ. The CDR3 has 15 residues. In nucleotides, the CDR3 is TGTGCCAGCAGCCAAGAGCTAGGGGGTCTTGGCGAGCAGTACTTC. Translating it yields CASSQELGGLGEQYF.

Concerning this clone itself: At one end the junction does not follow the germline gene, possibly because of a read error. The CDR3 DNA is TGTGCTAGCAGCTTCGGGAGTGGGGAGACCCAGTACTTC. It encodes CASSFGSGETQYF. The J gene is TRBJ2-5, the V gene TRBV7-7; D is perhaps TRBD2 (6 bases). Germline CDR1 SSHAT, CDR2 FNYEAQ (reference sequence). The CDR3 has 13 amino acids.

The rearrangement links TRBV6-2 or TRBV6-3 to TRBJ2-1; the match to TRBD2 covers 11 bases. J was trimmed by 0 bases and V by 6 bases; bases with no gene match: 28. The CDR3 totals 24 residues. The germline V gene has CDR1 MNHEY and CDR2 SVGEGT. The CDR3 loop reads CASSPPPLSASGTSGPSSYNEQFF. CDR3 nucleotides: TGTGCCAGCAGCCCTCCCCCTCTCTCAGCGTCCGGGACTAGCGGCCCGAGCTCCTACAATGAGCAGTTCTTC.

This chain links TRBV2 with TRBJ2-7, with 7 bases identical to TRBD1. Trimming cost V 3 bases and J 7 bases; bases outside gene matches: 9. The CDR3 contains 14 residues. Per germline, CDR1 SNHLY and CDR2 FYNNEI. CDR3 in DNA: TGTGCCAGCAGTGAGGCCCCGACAGGGATGGAGCAGTACTTC. Translating gives CASSEAPTGMEQYF.

This chain connects TRBV24-1 to TRBJ2-1, with 9 bases aligning to TRBD2. Germline CDR1 reads KGHDR; CDR2 reads SFDVKD. The CDR3 is 16 amino acids. Trimming cost V 3 bases and J 4 bases; bases outside gene matches: 6. The CDR3 DNA is TGTGCCACCAGTGATCCCTCTAGCGGGGATTACAATGAGCAGTTCTTC. As protein: CATSDPSSGDYNEQFF.

The chain combines TRBV10-3 with TRBJ2-7; D not resolved. Trimming cost V 4 bases and J 0 bases, with 7 bases left between them. The V gene's germline CDR1 is ENHRY and CDR2 SYGVKD. CDR3 length: 13 residues. In DNA, the CDR3 is TGTGCCATCAGTGTCCTGAGCTCCTACGAGCAGTACTTC. Its translation is CAISVLSSYEQYF.

The chain has TRBV2 and TRBJ1-2; 9 nucleotides match TRBD1. V lost 11 bases and J lost 8; bases outside the gene matches: 15. Germline CDR1 and CDR2: SNHLY and FYNNEI. This CDR3 has 14 residues. In DNA form, the CDR3 reads TGTGCCTCAGCTTCAAAACAGGGGGCTCGAGGCTACACCTTC. Residues: CASASKQGARGYTF.

This clone occurred once. V is TRBV5-1 and J is TRBJ2-7, with TRBD1 as a possible D gene (6 bases). V gave up 7 bases and J gave up 2 bases, with 19 bases separating them. This CDR3 spans 15 amino acids. The germline V gene has CDR1 SGHRS and CDR2 YFSETQ. CDR3 region: CASAGTTQRTYEQYF. The CDR3 DNA is TGCGCCAGCGCAGGGACAACCCAACGCACCTACGAGCAGTACTTC. The full variable domain, in which reference TRBV5-1 and TRBJ2-7 provide the parts outside the CDR3, is KAGVTQTPRYLIKTRGQQVTLSCSPISGHRSVSWYQQTPGQGLQFLFEYFSETQRNKGNFPGRFSGRQFSNSRSEMNVSTLELGDSALYLCASAGTTQRTYEQYFGPGTRLTVT.

The chain is built from TRBV6-5 and TRBJ2-7, with 9 bases aligning to TRBD1. Germline CDR1 and CDR2: MNHEY and SVGAGI. The trim removed 7 bases at V and 1 base at J, leaving 5 bases unmatched. The CDR3 has 14 amino acids. CDR3 sequence reads: CASTRTGASYEQYF. The CDR3 nucleotides are TGTGCCAGCACTCGGACAGGGGCTTCCTACGAGCAGTACTTC.

The V call is TRBV28, the J call TRBJ2-1; TRBD1 aligns across 10 bases. V was pared by 7 bases and J by 7 bases, with 10 bases of the junction left unmatched. Germline CDR1 is MDHEN and CDR2 is SYDVKM. The CDR3 contains 15 residues. Here the CDR3 reads CASTPTGQGRNEQFF. The CDR3 nucleotides read TGTGCCAGCACTCCGACGGGACAGGGGAGGAATGAGCAGTTCTTC.

The genes are TRBV11-3 and TRBJ1-5, with D hard to call. Trimming pared 2 bases from V and 6 bases from J, leaving 11 bases between. The CDR3 is made up of 14 amino acids. Per the germline V gene, CDR1 is SGHNT and CDR2 is YENEEA. CDR3 sequence reads: CASSLRIGGQPQHF. CDR3 in DNA: TGTGCCAGCAGCTTACGAATCGGCGGTCAGCCCCAGCATTTT. Filled out from reference TRBV11-3 and TRBJ1-5, the complete variable domain reads EAGVVQSPRYKIIEKKQPVAFWCNPISGHNTLYWYLQNLGQGPELLIRYENEEAVDDSQLPKDRFSAERLKGVDSTLKIQPAELGDSAVYLCASSLRIGGQPQHFGDGTRLSIL.

This chain joins TRBV5-1 and TRBJ2-2; D remains unclear. Germline V gene data show CDR1 as SGHRS and CDR2 as YFSETQ. V was pared by 0 bases and J by 7 bases, with 7 bases between. The CDR3 consists of 13 residues. The chain's CDR3 is CASSLVVSGELFF. As DNA, the CDR3 is TGCGCCAGCAGCTTGGTGGTCAGCGGGGAGCTGTTTTTT.

The CDR3 DNA is TGTGCCAGCAGCGTAGGACAGGGGGGATCTAATGAAAAACTGTTTTTT. This gives the protein CASSVGQGGSNEKLFF. The rearrangement links TRBV9 to TRBJ1-4; 9 bases are a match to TRBD1. V lost 0 bases, J lost 3 bases, and 3 bases stayed unmatched. Germline V gene data show CDR1 as SGDLS and CDR2 as YYNGEE. CDR3 length: 16 residues.

The V and J genes are TRBV6-6 and TRBJ1-5; TRBD1 is a possible D gene (5 bases). V lost 6 bases and J 4 bases, leaving 13 bases between the germline ends. Germline V lookup: CDR1 MNHNY, CDR2 SVGAGI (reference sequence). The CDR3 is 14 amino acids. CDR3 sequence (DNA): TGTGCCAGCAGCCGGAAGTCAGGGAATCAGCCCCAGCATTTT. It encodes CASSRKSGNQPQHF.

V usage is TRBV25-1 and J usage is TRBJ2-1; a possible D gene is TRBD1 (6 bases). Per germline, CDR1 MGHDK and CDR2 SYGVNS. V gave up 7 bases and J gave up 9 bases, with 19 bases separating them. CDR3 length equals 14 residues. CDR3 residues: CASTETGYYREQFF. In DNA form, the CDR3 reads TGTGCCAGCACCGAGACAGGATATTATCGTGAGCAGTTCTTC. Variable domain in full (rest from reference TRBV25-1 and TRBJ2-1): EADIYQTPRYLVIGTGKKITLECSQTMGHDKMYWYQQDPGMELHLIHYSYGVNSTEKGDLSSESTVSRIRTEHFPLTLESARPSHTSQYLCASTETGYYREQFFGPGTRLTVL.

The chain links TRBV2 to TRBJ1-1; D might be TRBD1 (6 bases). The V end was cut by 6 bases, the J end by 5 bases, with 10 bases between. CDR3 length: 12 residues. Germline CDR1 SNHLY, CDR2 FYNNEI. The CDR3 DNA reads as TGTGCCAGCAGGGCCGGACAGACTGAAGCTTTCTTT. Translation: CASRAGQTEAFF.